Below, 21 T cell receptor beta chains from the same sample are listed, as sequenced in a study of cytomegalovirus exposure and HLA in healthy donors. TCRdb keeps only in-frame clones here, not all; method: immunoSEQ multiplex PCR. The sample contains hundreds of thousands of clones, over 65% of which appear only once. The sample taken for sequencing was PBMCs. The receptor set was obtained from a young woman in good health and CMV-seronegative.

This chain links TRBV29-1 with TRBJ2-7, with no clear D. Trimming shortened V by 4 bases and J by 2 bases, and 12 bases separated the two germline ends. The CDR3 sequence is 13 residues long. Germline V CDR1 and CDR2: SQVTM, ANQGSEA. CDR3: CSVATDTAYEQYF. DNA of the CDR3: TGCAGCGTTGCCACCGACACGGCCTACGAGCAGTACTTC.

The V call is TRBV30, the J call TRBJ1-1; 9 nucleotides match TRBD1. The CDR3 is made up of 13 amino acids. Per the germline V gene, CDR1 is GTSNPN and CDR2 is SVGIG (reference sequence). With V trimmed by 5 bases and J by 1 base, 2 bases remained unmatched. The CDR3 DNA is TGTGCCTGGGACAGGGGGGCGAACACTGAAGCTTTCTTT. Amino acid sequence: CAWDRGANTEAFF.

The chain uses TRBV30 and TRBJ1-6; no clear D. The germline V gene has CDR1 GTSNPN and CDR2 SVGIG (reference sequence). The CDR3 extends over 11 amino acids. V dropped 2 bases and J dropped 13 bases, with 9 bases sitting between them. Written as DNA, the CDR3 is TGTGCCTGGAGTAAGAGGAGCCCCCTCCACTTT. As protein: CAWSKRSPLHF.

On this clone: In the same sample, other DNA sequences code for this CDR3. This chain joins TRBV4-2 and TRBJ2-2, with 9 bases matching TRBD2. CDR1 is LGHNA and CDR2 is YNFKEQ in the germline V gene. The CDR3 has 17 amino acids. With 0 bases clipped from V and 6 bases from J, the junction kept 8 bases outside the gene matches. CDR3 sequence reads: CASSQDGAGGPSGELFF. CDR3 nucleotide sequence: TGTGCCAGCAGCCAAGATGGGGCGGGAGGGCCTTCCGGGGAGCTGTTTTTT.

V is TRBV7-2 and J is TRBJ2-1, with D possibly TRBD2 on 6 matching bases. The CDR3 extends over 15 amino acids. The ends were cut back, 3 bases at V and 7 bases at J, with 16 bases in the middle. Germline-derived CDR1 and CDR2 are SGHTA and FQGNSA. The CDR3 protein is CASSFGGTAGNEQFF. The CDR3, as DNA: TGTGCCAGCAGCTTCGGAGGGACGGCTGGGAATGAGCAGTTCTTC.

This chain links TRBV9 with TRBJ2-3; D may be TRBD2 (6 bases). The V gene lost 4 bases and the J gene lost 2 bases, with 17 bases spanning the gap. The CDR3 consists of 16 residues. The germline gives CDR1 SGDLS, CDR2 YYNGEE. The chain's CDR3 is CASSIGLGLNTDTQYF. The CDR3 DNA follows: TGTGCCAGCAGCATCGGATTGGGACTTAACACAGATACGCAGTATTTT.

The J gene is TRBJ2-7, the V gene TRBV23-1; no firm D call. TRBV23-1 is an ORF, and what it does is uncertain. Trimming left V 8 bases short and J 0 bases short, with 17 bases between. The CDR3 runs to 15 residues. CDR3 nucleotides: TGCGCCAGCGGCCCCCCACATCCCTTCTCCTACGAGCAGTACTTC. Amino acid sequence: CASGPPHPFSYEQYF.

The chain combines TRBV5-1 with TRBJ2-2; the match to TRBD1 covers 7 bases. In germline, CDR1 is SGHRS, CDR2 YFSETQ. The V segment lost 6 bases and the J segment 0 bases; nucleotides outside the gene matches: 2. The CDR3 spans 14 residues. The CDR3 DNA follows: TGCGCCAGCAAGGGGACAGCGAACACCGGGGAGCTGTTTTTT. This sequence encodes CASKGTANTGELFF.

The chain links TRBV6-5 to TRBJ2-2; D gene ambiguous. V lost 6 bases, J lost 6 bases, and 11 bases lay in between. Germline loops: CDR1 MNHEY, CDR2 SVGAGI. The length of the CDR3 is 13 residues. The CDR3 here is CASSPLRAGELFF. DNA for the CDR3: TGTGCCAGCAGCCCCCTCCGGGCCGGGGAGCTGTTTTTT.

The chain links TRBV14 to TRBJ2-2, with D perhaps TRBD1 (5 bases). Germline CDR1 and CDR2: SGHDN and FVKESK. Trimming cost V 4 bases and J 9 bases, with 15 bases left between them. This CDR3 contains 14 residues. The CDR3 here is CASSRNDRFRELFF. CDR3 nucleotide sequence: TGTGCCAGCAGCCGAAACGACAGATTCAGGGAGCTGTTTTTT.

In this sample, this clone turned up a few times. CDR3 bases: TGTGCCAGCAGTGTTTTAGGAGGCTACGAGCAGTACTTC. Encoded protein: CASSVLGGYEQYF. The rearrangement joins TRBV2 to TRBJ2-7; D might be TRBD2 (5 bases). The CDR3 contains 13 residues. Germline V gene lookup returns CDR1 SNHLY and CDR2 FYNNEI. V lost 4 bases, J lost 3 bases, and 10 bases lay in between.

The V gene is TRBV6-6, the J gene TRBJ1-2; D is unclear. Germline CDR1 and CDR2: MNHNY and SVGAGI (reference sequence). Trimming removed 8 bases from V and 0 bases from J, with 19 bases in between. The CDR3 spans 16 residues. CDR3 residues: CASCLPGPSSNYGYTF. CDR3 bases: TGTGCCAGCTGCCTCCCCGGACCGAGTTCTAACTATGGCTACACCTTC.

The chain couples TRBV5-1 to TRBJ2-1; 10 nucleotides agree with TRBD2. Germline V gives CDR1 SGHRS, CDR2 YFSETQ. V was pared by 3 bases and J by 6 bases, with 6 bases of the junction left unmatched. The CDR3 is made up of 15 amino acids. The CDR3 coding sequence is TGCGCCAGCAGCTGGAGGGCTAGCGGGAGCAATGAGCAGTTCTTC. Encoded protein: CASSWRASGSNEQFF. Using reference TRBV5-1 and TRBJ2-1 for the parts outside the CDR3, the full variable domain is KAGVTQTPRYLIKTRGQQVTLSCSPISGHRSVSWYQQTPGQGLQFLFEYFSETQRNKGNFPGRFSGRQFSNSRSEMNVSTLELGDSALYLCASSWRASGSNEQFFGPGTRLTVL.

Only a few counts were recorded for this clone. The chain recombines TRBV18 with TRBJ1-5; no clear D. V shed 4 bases and J shed 5 bases, with 9 bases lying between them. The length of the CDR3 is 13 residues. The germline V gene has CDR1 KGHSH and CDR2 LQKENI. CDR3 nucleotide sequence: TGTGCCAGCTCACTACACGAGGATCAGCCCCAGCATTTT. The encoded protein is CASSLHEDQPQHF.

This clone was seen once. The chain recombines TRBV6-1 with TRBJ2-7; TRBD2 is a possible D gene (6 bases). The CDR3 extends over 15 amino acids. The germline gives CDR1 MNHNS, CDR2 SASEGT. The V end lost 4 bases, the J end lost 1 base, and 14 bases lay between the germline ends. The DNA of the CDR3 is TGTGCCAGCAGTGGCGGGGATTCCCTATCCTACGAGCAGTACTTC. Its translation: CASSGGDSLSYEQYF.

This chain links TRBV5-1 with TRBJ2-3, with TRBD1 identical over 7 bases. The V gene end was trimmed by 4 bases and the J gene end by 6 bases; junction bases not matched to a gene: 8. This CDR3 is 14 amino acids long. The germline gives CDR1 SGHRS, CDR2 YFSETQ. The CDR3 sequence is CASSSRGQEDTQYF. The DNA of the CDR3 is TGCGCCAGCAGCAGCCGCGGACAGGAGGATACGCAGTATTTT.

The rearrangement uses TRBV11-2 and TRBJ2-2; D may be TRBD2 (5 bases). Trimming removed 5 bases at V and 5 bases at J, with 12 bases between. This CDR3 has 14 residues. Looked up from germline, CDR1 is SGHAT and CDR2 is FQNNGV. The chain's CDR3 is CASSIGLGTGELFF. CDR3 in DNA: TGTGCCAGCAGCATAGGACTTGGAACCGGGGAGCTGTTTTTT.

The rearrangement uses TRBV10-3 and TRBJ2-7; TRBD1 matches 9 bases. The CDR3 covers 14 residues. J was trimmed by 4 bases and V by 8 bases; bases with no gene match: 9. CDR1 ENHRY and CDR2 SYGVKD come from the germline V gene. This CDR3 is CAIGPGQGRYEQYF. The CDR3 region has the DNA TGTGCCATCGGACCGGGACAGGGTCGGTACGAGCAGTACTTC.

This sequence joins TRBV27 and TRBJ1-5; 7 nucleotides align to TRBD1. The junction had 12 bases not matched to a gene; V was cut back by 4 bases and J by 6 bases. The CDR3 has 16 amino acids. From germline, CDR1 is MNHEY and CDR2 SMNVEV (reference sequence). CDR3 region: CASSSTTGFDGQPQHF. CDR3 bases: TGTGCCAGCAGTTCTACGACAGGGTTCGACGGTCAGCCCCAGCATTTT.

The CDR3 DNA sequence: TGCGCCAGCAGCTTGGAAAGGGGGCGGGACGAGCAGTACTTC. This codes for CASSLERGRDEQYF. This chain joins TRBV5-1 and TRBJ2-7; 7 nucleotides line up with TRBD1. From germline, CDR1 is SGHRS and CDR2 YFSETQ. The length of the CDR3 is 14 residues. Germline trimming cut 0 bases from V and 5 bases from J; bases unmatched to any gene: 5.

The chain joins TRBV5-1 to TRBJ2-1, with 9 bases fitting TRBD1. The CDR3 spans 15 residues. Germline CDR1 SGHRS, CDR2 YFSETQ. Trimming removed 0 bases from V and 9 bases from J; junction bases left unmatched: 7. The CDR3 reads CASSLDRGLGSEQFF. DNA of the CDR3: TGCGCCAGCAGCTTGGACAGGGGGCTCGGGAGTGAGCAGTTCTTC.